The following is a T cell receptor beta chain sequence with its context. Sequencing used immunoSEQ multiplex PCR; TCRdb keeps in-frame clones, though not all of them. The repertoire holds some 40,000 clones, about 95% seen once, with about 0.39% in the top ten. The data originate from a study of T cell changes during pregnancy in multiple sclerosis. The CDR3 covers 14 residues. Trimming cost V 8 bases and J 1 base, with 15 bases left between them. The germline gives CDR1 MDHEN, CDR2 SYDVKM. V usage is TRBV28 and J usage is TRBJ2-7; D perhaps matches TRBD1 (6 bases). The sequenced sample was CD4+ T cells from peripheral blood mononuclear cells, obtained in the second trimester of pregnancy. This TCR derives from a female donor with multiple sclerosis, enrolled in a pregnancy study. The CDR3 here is CASFRSGQSYEQYF. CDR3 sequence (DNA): TGTGCCAGCTTTCGTTCTGGACAGTCCTACGAGCAGTACTTC.